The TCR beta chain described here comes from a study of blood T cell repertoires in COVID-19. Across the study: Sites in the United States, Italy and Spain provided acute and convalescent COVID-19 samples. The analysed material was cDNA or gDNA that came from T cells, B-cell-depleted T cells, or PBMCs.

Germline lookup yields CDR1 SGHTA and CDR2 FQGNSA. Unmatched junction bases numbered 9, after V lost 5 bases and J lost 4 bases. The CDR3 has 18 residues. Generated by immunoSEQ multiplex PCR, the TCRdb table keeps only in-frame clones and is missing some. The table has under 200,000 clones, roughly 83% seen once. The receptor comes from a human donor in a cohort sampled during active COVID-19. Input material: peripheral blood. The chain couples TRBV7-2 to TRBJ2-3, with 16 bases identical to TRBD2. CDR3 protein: CASSRGLAGGVSADTQYF. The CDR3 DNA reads TGTGCCAGCAGCCGGGGACTAGCGGGGGGGGTCAGTGCAGATACGCAGTATTTT.